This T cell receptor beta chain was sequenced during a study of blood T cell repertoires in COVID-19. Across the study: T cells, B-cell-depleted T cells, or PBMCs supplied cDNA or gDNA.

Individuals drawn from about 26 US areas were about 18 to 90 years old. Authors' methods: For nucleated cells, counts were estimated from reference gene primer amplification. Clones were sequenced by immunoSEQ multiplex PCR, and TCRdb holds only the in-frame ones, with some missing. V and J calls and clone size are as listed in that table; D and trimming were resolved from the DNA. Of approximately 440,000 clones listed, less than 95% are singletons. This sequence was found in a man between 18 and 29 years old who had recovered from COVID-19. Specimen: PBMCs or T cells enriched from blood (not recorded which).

The CDR3 protein is CASSHGGGAGYNEQFF. DNA for the CDR3: TGTGCCAGTAGTCATGGGGGGGGAGCGGGTTACAATGAGCAGTTCTTC. J is TRBJ2-1 and V is TRBV19; 7 bases fit TRBD2. Germline loops: CDR1 LNHDA, CDR2 SQIVND (reference sequence). With 5 bases clipped from V and 4 bases from J, the junction kept 11 bases outside the gene matches. The CDR3 spans 16 residues.